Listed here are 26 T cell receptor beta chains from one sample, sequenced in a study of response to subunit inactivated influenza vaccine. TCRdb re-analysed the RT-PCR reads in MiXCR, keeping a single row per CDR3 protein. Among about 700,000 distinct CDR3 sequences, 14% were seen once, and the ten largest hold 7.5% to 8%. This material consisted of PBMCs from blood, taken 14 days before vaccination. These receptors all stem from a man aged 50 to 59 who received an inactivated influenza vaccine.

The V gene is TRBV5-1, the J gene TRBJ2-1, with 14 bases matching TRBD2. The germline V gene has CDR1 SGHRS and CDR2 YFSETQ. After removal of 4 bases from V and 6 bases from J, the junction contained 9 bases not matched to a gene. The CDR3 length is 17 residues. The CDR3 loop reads CASSAGLAGGRINEQFF. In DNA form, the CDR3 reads TGCGCCAGCAGCGCTGGACTAGCGGGGGGCCGGATCAATGAGCAGTTCTTC.

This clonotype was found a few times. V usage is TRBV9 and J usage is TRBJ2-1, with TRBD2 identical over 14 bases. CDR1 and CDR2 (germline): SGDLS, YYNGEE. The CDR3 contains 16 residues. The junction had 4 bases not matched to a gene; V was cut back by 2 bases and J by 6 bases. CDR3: CASSVSGLAGVNEQFF. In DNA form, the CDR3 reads TGTGCCAGCAGCGTGTCGGGACTAGCGGGAGTCAATGAGCAGTTCTTC.

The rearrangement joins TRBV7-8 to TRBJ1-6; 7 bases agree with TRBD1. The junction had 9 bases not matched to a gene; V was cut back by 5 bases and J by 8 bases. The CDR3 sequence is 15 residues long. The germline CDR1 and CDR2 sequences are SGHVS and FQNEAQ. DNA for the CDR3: TGTGCCAGCAGCCTGGCGGACAGGCCGCATTCACCCCTCCACTTT. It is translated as CASSLADRPHSPLHF. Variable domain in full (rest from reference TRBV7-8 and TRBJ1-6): GAGVSQSPRYKVAKRGQDVALRCDPISGHVSLFWYQQALGQGPEFLTYFQNEAQLDKSGLPSDRFFAERPEGSVSTLKIQRTQQEDSAVYLCASSLADRPHSPLHFGNGTRLTVT.

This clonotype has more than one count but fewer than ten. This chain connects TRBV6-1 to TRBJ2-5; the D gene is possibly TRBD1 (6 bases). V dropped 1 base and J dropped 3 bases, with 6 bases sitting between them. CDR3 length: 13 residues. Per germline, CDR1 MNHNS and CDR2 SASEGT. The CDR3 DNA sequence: TGTGCCAGCAGTGAAGACAGGGAAGAGACCCAGTACTTC. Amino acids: CASSEDREETQYF.

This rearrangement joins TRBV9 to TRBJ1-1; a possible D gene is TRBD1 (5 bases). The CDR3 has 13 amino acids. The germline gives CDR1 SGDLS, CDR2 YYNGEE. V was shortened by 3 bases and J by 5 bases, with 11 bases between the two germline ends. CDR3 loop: CASSGGGVTEAFF. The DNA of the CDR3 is TGTGCCAGCAGCGGTGGGGGGGTTACTGAAGCTTTCTTT.

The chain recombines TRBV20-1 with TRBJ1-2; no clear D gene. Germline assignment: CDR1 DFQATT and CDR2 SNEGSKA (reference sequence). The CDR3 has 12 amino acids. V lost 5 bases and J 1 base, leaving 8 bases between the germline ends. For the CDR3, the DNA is TGCAGTGCTTCCCGATTTAACTATGGCTACACCTTC. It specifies CSASRFNYGYTF.

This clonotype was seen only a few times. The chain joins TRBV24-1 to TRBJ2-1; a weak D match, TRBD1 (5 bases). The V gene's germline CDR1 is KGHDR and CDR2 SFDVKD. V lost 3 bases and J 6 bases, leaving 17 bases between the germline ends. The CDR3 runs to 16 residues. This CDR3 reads CATSDAQGPVPNEQFF. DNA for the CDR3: TGTGCCACCAGTGATGCCCAGGGTCCGGTCCCCAATGAGCAGTTCTTC.

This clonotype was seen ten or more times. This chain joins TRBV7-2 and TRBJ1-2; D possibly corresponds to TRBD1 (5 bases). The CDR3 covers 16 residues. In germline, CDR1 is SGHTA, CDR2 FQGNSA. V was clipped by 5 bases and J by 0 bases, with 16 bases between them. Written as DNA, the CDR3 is TGTGCCAGCAGCACCTTCGGGGGGAGAACTAACTATGGCTACACCTTC. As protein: CASSTFGGRTNYGYTF.

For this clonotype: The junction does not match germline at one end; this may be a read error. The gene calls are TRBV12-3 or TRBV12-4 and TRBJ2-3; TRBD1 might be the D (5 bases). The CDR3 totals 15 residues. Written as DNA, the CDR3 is TGTGACAGCAGTTTGGGTCTAGGGGGCACAGATACGCAGTATTTT. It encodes CDSSLGLGGTDTQYF.

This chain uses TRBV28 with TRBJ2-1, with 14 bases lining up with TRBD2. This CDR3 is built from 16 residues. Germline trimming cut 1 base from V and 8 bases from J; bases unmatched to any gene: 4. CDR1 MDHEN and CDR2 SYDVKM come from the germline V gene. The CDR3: CASSLLGLAGVDEQFF. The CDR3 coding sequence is TGTGCCAGCAGTTTATTGGGACTAGCGGGAGTGGATGAGCAGTTCTTC.

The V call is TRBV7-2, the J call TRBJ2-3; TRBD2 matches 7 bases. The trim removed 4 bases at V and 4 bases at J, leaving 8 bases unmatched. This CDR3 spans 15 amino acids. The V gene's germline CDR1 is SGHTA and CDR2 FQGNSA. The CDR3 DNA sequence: TGTGCCAGCAGCTCTTGGGGGGGGTCGGCAGATACGCAGTATTTT. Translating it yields CASSSWGGSADTQYF.

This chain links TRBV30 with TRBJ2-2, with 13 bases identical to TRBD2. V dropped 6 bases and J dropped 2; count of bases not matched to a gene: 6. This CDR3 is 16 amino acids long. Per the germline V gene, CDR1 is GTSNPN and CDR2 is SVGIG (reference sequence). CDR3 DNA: TGTGCCTGCGACCGGACTAGCGGGGGTAACACCGGGGAGCTGTTTTTT. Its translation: CACDRTSGGNTGELFF.

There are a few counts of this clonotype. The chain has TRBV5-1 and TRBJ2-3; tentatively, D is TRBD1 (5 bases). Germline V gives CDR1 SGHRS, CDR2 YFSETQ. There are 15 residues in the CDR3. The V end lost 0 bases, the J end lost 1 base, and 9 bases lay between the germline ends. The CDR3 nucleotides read TGCGCCAGCAGCTTGGAGCGACAGCGCACAGATACGCAGTATTTT. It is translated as CASSLERQRTDTQYF.

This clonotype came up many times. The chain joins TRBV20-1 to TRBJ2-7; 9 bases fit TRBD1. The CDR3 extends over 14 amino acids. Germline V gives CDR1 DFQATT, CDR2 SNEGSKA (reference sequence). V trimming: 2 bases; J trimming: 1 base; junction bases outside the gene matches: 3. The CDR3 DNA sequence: TGCAGTGCTAGATCGACAGGGGGTTCCTACGAGCAGTACTTC. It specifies CSARSTGGSYEQYF.

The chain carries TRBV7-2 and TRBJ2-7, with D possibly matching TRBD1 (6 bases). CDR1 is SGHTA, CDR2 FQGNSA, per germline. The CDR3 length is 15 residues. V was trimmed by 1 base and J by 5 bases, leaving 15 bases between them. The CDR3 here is CASSLDRVVRNEQYF. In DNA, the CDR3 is TGTGCCAGCAGCTTAGACAGGGTGGTTAGGAACGAGCAGTACTTC.

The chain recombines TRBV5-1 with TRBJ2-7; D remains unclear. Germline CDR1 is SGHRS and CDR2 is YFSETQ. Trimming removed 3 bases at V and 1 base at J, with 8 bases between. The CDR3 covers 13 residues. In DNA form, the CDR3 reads TGCGCCAGCAGCTACTACCCGTCCTACGAGCAGTACTTC. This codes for CASSYYPSYEQYF.

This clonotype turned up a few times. The CDR3 spells CASGPGAQSSYNEQFF. DNA for the CDR3: TGTGCCAGCGGTCCAGGGGCGCAAAGCTCCTACAATGAGCAGTTCTTC. The chain joins TRBV27 to TRBJ2-1; TRBD1 might be the D (6 bases). CDR1 and CDR2 (germline): MNHEY, SMNVEV (reference sequence). Trimming stripped 8 bases from V and 0 bases from J, with 17 bases between. The CDR3 sequence is 16 residues long.

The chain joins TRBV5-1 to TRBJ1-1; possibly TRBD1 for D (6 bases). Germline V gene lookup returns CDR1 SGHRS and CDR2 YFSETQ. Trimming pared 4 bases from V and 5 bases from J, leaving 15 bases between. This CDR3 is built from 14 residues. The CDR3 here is CASSDPQGFTEAFF. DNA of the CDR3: TGCGCCAGCAGCGACCCACAGGGATTTACTGAAGCTTTCTTT.

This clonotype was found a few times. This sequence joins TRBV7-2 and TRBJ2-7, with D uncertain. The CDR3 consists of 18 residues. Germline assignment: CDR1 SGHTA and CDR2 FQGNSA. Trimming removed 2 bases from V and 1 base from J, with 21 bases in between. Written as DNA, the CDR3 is TGTGCCAGCAGCTTATATGGGGAAGGAAAGCGATCTTCCTACGAGCAGTACTTC. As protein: CASSLYGEGKRSSYEQYF.

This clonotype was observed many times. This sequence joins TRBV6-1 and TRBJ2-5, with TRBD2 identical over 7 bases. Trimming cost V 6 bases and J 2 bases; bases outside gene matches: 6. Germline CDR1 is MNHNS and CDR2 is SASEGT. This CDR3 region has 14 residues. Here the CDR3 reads CASRKEAGQETQYF. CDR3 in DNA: TGTGCCAGCAGAAAGGAAGCGGGGCAAGAGACCCAGTACTTC.

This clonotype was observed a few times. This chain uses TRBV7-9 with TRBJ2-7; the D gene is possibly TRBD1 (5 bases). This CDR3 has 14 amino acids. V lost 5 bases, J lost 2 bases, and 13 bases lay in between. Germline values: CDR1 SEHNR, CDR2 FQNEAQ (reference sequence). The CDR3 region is CASSPTELTYEQYF. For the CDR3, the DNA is TGTGCCAGCAGCCCGACAGAGCTTACCTACGAGCAGTACTTC.

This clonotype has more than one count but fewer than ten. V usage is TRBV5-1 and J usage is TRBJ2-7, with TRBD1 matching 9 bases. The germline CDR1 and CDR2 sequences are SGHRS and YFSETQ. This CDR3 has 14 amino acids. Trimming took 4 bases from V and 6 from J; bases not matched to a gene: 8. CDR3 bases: TGCGCCAGCAGCGCGGAACAGGGGGCCGCCGAGCAGTACTTC. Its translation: CASSAEQGAAEQYF. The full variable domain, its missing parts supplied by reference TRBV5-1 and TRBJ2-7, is KAGVTQTPRYLIKTRGQQVTLSCSPISGHRSVSWYQQTPGQGLQFLFEYFSETQRNKGNFPGRFSGRQFSNSRSEMNVSTLELGDSALYLCASSAEQGAAEQYFGPGTRLTVT.

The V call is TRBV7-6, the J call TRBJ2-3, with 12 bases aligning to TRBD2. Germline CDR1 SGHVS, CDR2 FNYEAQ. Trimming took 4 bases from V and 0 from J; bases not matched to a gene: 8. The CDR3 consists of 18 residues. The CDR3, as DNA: TGTGCCAGCAGCTCCATTTCCGGGACTAGCGGGAGCACAGATACGCAGTATTTT. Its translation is CASSSISGTSGSTDTQYF.

The CDR3: CSVDYGSGDTQYF. Here the CDR3 DNA reads TGCAGCGTTGATTACGGGAGTGGAGATACGCAGTATTTT. The V gene is TRBV29-1, the J gene TRBJ2-3, with D tentatively TRBD2 (6 bases). The germline CDR1 and CDR2 sequences are SQVTM and ANQGSEA. This CDR3 is built from 13 residues. The V end was cut by 3 bases, the J end by 5 bases, with 12 bases between.

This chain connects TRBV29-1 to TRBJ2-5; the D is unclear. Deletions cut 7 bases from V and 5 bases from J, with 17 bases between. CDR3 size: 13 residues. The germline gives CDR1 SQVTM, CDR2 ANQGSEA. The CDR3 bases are TGCAGCGCCGGCTTACAGCGCCGGGAGACCCAGTACTTC. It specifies CSAGLQRRETQYF.

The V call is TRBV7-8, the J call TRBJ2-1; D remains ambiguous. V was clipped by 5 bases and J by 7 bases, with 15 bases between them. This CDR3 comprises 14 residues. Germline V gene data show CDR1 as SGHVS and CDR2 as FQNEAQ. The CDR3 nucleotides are TGTGCCAGCAGCCCCGGCACAGTCTTTAATGAGCAGTTCTTC. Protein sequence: CASSPGTVFNEQFF.